This T cell receptor (beta chain) was identified during a study of control samples from healthy donors and cancer patients. TCRdb's table, derived via immunoSEQ multiplex PCR, lists solely in-frame clones and lacks some. The table includes more than 65,000 clones, under 85% detected once. The V end was cut by 3 bases, the J end by 2 bases, with 15 bases between. This CDR3 region has 16 residues. Germline CDR1 SGHDN, CDR2 FVKESK. V and J are TRBV14 and TRBJ2-3, with D possibly matching TRBD2 (5 bases). This receptor was obtained from a man aged 55-75 years in good health. The sample was blood. In DNA form, the CDR3 reads TGTGCCAGCAGCCATTCGAGGGAACACTTCACAGATACGCAGTATTTT. It codes for CASSHSREHFTDTQYF.